The subject of this entry is one T cell receptor (beta chain). The antigen it binds to is not known. No quality values exist for individual bases; no much larger clone is one base distant. The germline V gene provides CDR1 SGHTA and CDR2 FQGNSA. Counted from cysteine to phenylalanine, this CDR3 has 15 amino acids. The kept DNA is CDR3 alone, 45 bases in frame from the first base. The V and J ends are trimmed by 5 bases and 4 bases, leaving 17 bases between them. This sample is drawn from a study of spatial heterogeneity in lung cancer (dated by TCRdb to between 2017 and 2020). General notes on the study: Beta-chain transcripts were consistently detected in greater numbers than alpha-chain transcripts, which likely reflected higher beta-chain transcript abundance. In tumor regions, TCR transcript counts showed a strong correlation with a T cell transcriptional module score derived from matched bulk RNA-seq. In the raw uncorrected reads, each unique combination of TCR and UMI appeared more than ten times on average. In non-small cell lung cancer, the study quantitatively compared TCR alpha and beta repertoires across several tumor regions, matched nontumor lung, and blood. Nonsynonymous mutation counts, determined by whole-exome sequencing of tumor tissue, were related to TCR repertoire features. Both alpha and beta chains were TCR-sequenced in samples taken at surgery, namely 220 tumor regions, 62 to 70 matched nontumor lung samples and 50 to 60 PBMC samples.

Results the study describes overall, beyond this receptor: TCR-seq coverage of tumor T cells was estimated at only around 7% for alpha chains and 11% to 15% for beta chains. Counts of ubiquitous and regional expanded TCRs were found to correlate with counts of ubiquitous and regional nonsynonymous mutations, respectively. The tumor nonsynonymous mutation count correlated with the number of expanded alpha and beta TCRs within the tumor. Additional single-cell paired TCR alpha and beta sequencing was considered necessary to confirm, at a functional level, the hypothesis that regional TCRs recognize regional mutations.

The time point label corresponds to: sample taken at primary tumor resection. Donors were some 70 patients with early-stage, untreated non-small cell lung cancer from the lung TRACERx cohort. For TCR sequencing, whole RNA was extracted from tumor and nontumor lung tissue, or from cryopreserved PBMC samples, and no cell sorting was done. Only patients for whom sufficient RNA was available from at least two tumor regions were selected for TCR sequencing. Before selection, tumor and adjacent nontumor lung specimens were reviewed by a lung pathologist. The library was generated by 5' RACE. Sequencer: NextSeq 500. The TCR library protocol attached a unique molecular identifier to each TCR cDNA molecule to allow correction of PCR and sequencing errors. Under the source paper's analysis protocol: Decombinator tools were used for TCR identification, UMI-based error correction and CDR3 extraction. Expanded TCRs were defined as those above a frequency of 2 per 1,000, corresponding to the top 1% of the tumor frequency distribution. Expanded tumor TCRs statistically deemed absent (corrected P<0.05) from at least one tumor region were classed as regional, and all other expanded tumor TCRs were classed as ubiquitous. Renyi diversity was calculated using the R vegan package after each repertoire was subsampled 100 times to 5,000 TCRs. CDR3 similarity networks were built from amino acid triplet string-kernel similarity, with CDR3s being connected when pairwise similarity was above 0.82. Through fastp at Q25 and MiXCR, TCRdb rebuilt clones from the public reads, retaining in-frame beta chains. Each CDR3 protein appears once, grouped with its most common genes and DNA. These V and J calls are TCRdb output, not the study's own analysis. This sample lists approximately 13,000 distinct CDR3 sequences; 5.1% were detected once. The ten largest account for almost 25% of the sample.

Sequenced material: lung tumor tissue, taken at surgery. This clonotype was sampled from a male donor with early-stage non-small cell lung cancer. The rearranged chain carries TRBV7-2 and TRBJ2-5; the D gene is unclear. This receptor carries the CDR3 CASSPDVIRRETQYF. The sequenced DNA: TGTGCCAGCAGCCCGGACGTTATAAGGCGAGAGACCCAGTACTTC.